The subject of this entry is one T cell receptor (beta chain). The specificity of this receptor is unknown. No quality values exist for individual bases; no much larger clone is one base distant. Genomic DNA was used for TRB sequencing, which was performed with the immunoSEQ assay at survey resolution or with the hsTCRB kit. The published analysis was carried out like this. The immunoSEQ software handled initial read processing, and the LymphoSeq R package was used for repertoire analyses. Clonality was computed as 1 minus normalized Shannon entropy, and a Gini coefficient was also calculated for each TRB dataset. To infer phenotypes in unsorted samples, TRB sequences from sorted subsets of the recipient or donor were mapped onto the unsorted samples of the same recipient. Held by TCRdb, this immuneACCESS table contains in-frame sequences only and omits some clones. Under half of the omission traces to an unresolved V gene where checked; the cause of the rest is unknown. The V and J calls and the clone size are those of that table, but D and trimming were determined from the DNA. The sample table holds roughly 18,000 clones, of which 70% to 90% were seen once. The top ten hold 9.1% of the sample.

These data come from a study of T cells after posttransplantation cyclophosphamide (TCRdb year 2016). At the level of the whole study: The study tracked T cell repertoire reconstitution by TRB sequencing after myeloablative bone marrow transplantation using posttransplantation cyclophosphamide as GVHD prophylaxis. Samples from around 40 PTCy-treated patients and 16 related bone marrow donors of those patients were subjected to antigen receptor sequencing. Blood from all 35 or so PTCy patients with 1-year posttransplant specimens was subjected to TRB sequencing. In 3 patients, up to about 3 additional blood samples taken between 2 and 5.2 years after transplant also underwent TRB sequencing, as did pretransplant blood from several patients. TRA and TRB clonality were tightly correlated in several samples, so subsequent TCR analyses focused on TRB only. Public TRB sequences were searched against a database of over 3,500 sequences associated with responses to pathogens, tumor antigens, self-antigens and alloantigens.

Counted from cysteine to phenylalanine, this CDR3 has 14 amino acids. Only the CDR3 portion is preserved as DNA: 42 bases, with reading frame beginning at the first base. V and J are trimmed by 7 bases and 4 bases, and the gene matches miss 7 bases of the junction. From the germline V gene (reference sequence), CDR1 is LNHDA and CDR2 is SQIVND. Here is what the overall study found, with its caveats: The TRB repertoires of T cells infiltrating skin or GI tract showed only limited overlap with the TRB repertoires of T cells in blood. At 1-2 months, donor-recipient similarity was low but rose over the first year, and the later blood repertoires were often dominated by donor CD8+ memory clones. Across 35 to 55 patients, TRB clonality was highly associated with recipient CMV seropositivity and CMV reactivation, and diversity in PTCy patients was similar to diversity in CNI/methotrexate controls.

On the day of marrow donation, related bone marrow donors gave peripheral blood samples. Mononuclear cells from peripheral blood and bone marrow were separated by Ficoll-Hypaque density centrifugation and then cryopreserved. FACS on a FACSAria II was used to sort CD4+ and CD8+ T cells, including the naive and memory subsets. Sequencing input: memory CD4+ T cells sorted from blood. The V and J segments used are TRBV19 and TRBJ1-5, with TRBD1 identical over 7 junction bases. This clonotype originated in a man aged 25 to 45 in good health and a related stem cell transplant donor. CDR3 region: CASMMRQGNQPQHF. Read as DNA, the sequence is TGTGCCAGTATGATGAGACAGGGAAATCAGCCCCAGCATTTT.